The clone carrying this T cell receptor beta chain appeared a few times. Its antigen is currently unknown. V lost 2 bases, J lost 3 bases, and 5 bases stayed unmatched. The CDR3 has 16 amino acids. CDR1 is LGHNA, CDR2 YNFKEQ, per germline. MiXCR, applied by TCRdb to the 5' RACE reads, yields one record per CDR3 protein. The sample yields over 350,000 distinct CDR3 sequences, approximately 15% seen once. The data stem from a study of T-cell memory formation after mild COVID-19. Overall study: Clusters were largely donor specific.

Study-level results: The main location of contracting CD4+ clones was CM and EM, and that of contracting CD8+ clones was EMRA. Clones shrinking between day 15 and 85 showed a balanced CD4/CD8 split, and those that grew later tilted toward CD4+.

The chain employs TRBV4-2 and TRBJ2-1, with TRBD2 identical over 9 bases. The source material was PBMCs or a T cell subset sorted from them (not recorded which). This TCR derives from a man between 18 and 35 years old who had mild COVID-19 (a few samples of this study predate the infection). Cell type and time point are not known. In nucleotides, the CDR3 is TGTGCCAGCAGCCAACAGACTAGCGGACACTACAATGAGCAGTTCTTC. This translates into CASSQQTSGHYNEQFF.